This T cell receptor beta chain was found in a study of cytomegalovirus exposure and HLA in healthy donors. Deletions cut 0 bases from V and 1 base from J, with 3 bases between. CDR1 and CDR2 from the germline V gene are SGHNT and YENEEA. The CDR3 has 13 residues. 13 Jbeta primers and 60 Vbeta primers were used for the PCR. TCRdb's table, derived via immunoSEQ multiplex PCR, lists solely in-frame clones and lacks some. The sample has roughly 260,000 clones, approximately 84% seen once; the top ten hold approximately 2%. Sequenced sample: PBMCs. The chain couples TRBV11-3 to TRBJ1-1; D gene uncertain. The sequence derives from a woman between 40 and 55 years old in good health and CMV-seropositive. The CDR3 region is CASSLERNTEAFF. Here the CDR3 DNA reads TGTGCCAGCAGCTTAGAGAGGAACACTGAAGCTTTCTTT.